What follows describes a single T cell receptor beta chain. Deep was the level at which the assay was run. Clones were sequenced by immunoSEQ multiplex PCR, and TCRdb holds only the in-frame ones, with some missing. The data contain 2,100,000 or so clones, approximately 95% of them singletons. The data belong to a study of shared clonotypes between healthy human individuals. The CDR3 covers 16 residues. With 1 base clipped from V and 2 bases from J, the junction kept 6 bases outside the gene matches. Germline CDR1 SGHKS, CDR2 YYEKEE (reference sequence). The source material was naive CD4+ T cells sorted from blood. Subset defined: CD45RA+ positively selected. The sequence came from a man younger than 35 in good health. This chain uses TRBV5-5 with TRBJ1-3; TRBD1 agrees at 7 bases. CDR3 nucleotides: TGTGCCAGCAGCTTGCTTCCCGACAGGGCTGGAAACACCATATATTTT. This codes for CASSLLPDRAGNTIYF.